The 32 T cell receptor beta chains given below trace back to one sample, sequenced in a study of shared clonotypes between healthy human individuals. The protocol was immunoSEQ multiplex PCR, while the TCRdb copy is restricted to in-frame clones and leaves out a portion. This sample carries about 1.1 million clones, 60% to 85% of them seen once, and the ten largest clones take 0.85% to 1%. The specimen was memory CD4+ T cells from PBMCs. Subset here: CD45RA-negative fraction. These receptors were collected from a man between 18 and 35 years old in good health. Some clones in this sample may be carry-over from other donors' samples.

This chain joins TRBV6-5 and TRBJ2-7; D is perhaps TRBD1 or TRBD2 (5 bases each). The CDR3 extends over 14 amino acids. The V end was cut by 5 bases, the J end by 4 bases, with 15 bases between. Germline V gene data show CDR1 as MNHEY and CDR2 as SVGAGI. As DNA, the CDR3 is TGTGCCAGCAGTCCCGGGACGCATCAATACGAGCAGTACTTC. As protein: CASSPGTHQYEQYF.

This CDR3 reads CASRADSYGYTF. The CDR3, as DNA: TGTGCCAGCAGAGCCGACAGTTATGGCTACACCTTC. The chain is built from TRBV5-6 and TRBJ1-2; TRBD1 is a possible D gene (5 bases). Germline CDR1 is SGHDT and CDR2 is YYEEEE. The CDR3 sequence is 12 residues long. The V and J ends lost 5 bases and 5 bases respectively, with 10 bases between them.

This chain connects TRBV19 to TRBJ2-7; D tentatively reads TRBD1 or TRBD2 (5 bases each). V was clipped by 4 bases and J by 4 bases, with 23 bases between them. The CDR3 spans 17 residues. Germline CDR1 reads LNHDA; CDR2 reads SQIVND (reference sequence). Here the CDR3 DNA reads TGTGCCAGTAGTACCCTTCCCCGGGACCCCAAGGGATACGAGCAGTACTTC. It encodes CASSTLPRDPKGYEQYF.

Points on this clone: A junction boundary mismatches the germline segment, possibly from a read error. The rearrangement joins TRBV11-1 to TRBJ2-5, with a possible D match to TRBD1 (6 bases). Germline V lookup: CDR1 SGHAT, CDR2 FQDESV (reference sequence). This CDR3 region has 14 residues. CDR3 bases: TGTGCCAGCAACAGGGATAGGGCTGGAGAGACCCGGTACTTC. This translates into CASNRDRAGETRYF.

V and J are TRBV11-2 and TRBJ2-7; TRBD1 agrees at 9 bases. Germline trimming cut 2 bases from V and 6 bases from J; bases unmatched to any gene: 8. Germline V gives CDR1 SGHAT, CDR2 FQNNGV. The length of the CDR3 is 15 residues. The CDR3 DNA reads TGTGCCAGCAGCTTATTCGGACAGGGGATTATCGAGCAGTACTTC. It codes for CASSLFGQGIIEQYF.

Details on this clone: A much larger clone lies a single base off, so this may be a read error. V gene TRBV28 combines with J gene TRBJ1-4, with a weak D call TRBD1 (6 bases). CDR3 length: 15 residues. From germline, CDR1 is MDHEN and CDR2 SYDVKM. The CDR3 coding sequence is TGTACCAGCAGTTTTTTGGGGGCGGCTAATGAAAAACTGTTTTTT. This sequence encodes CTSSFLGAANEKLFF.

The genes are TRBV4-2 and TRBJ2-7, with TRBD2 as a possible D gene (6 bases). Germline CDR1 reads LGHNA; CDR2 reads YNFKEQ. The CDR3 extends over 15 amino acids. V dropped 1 base and J dropped 4 bases, with 14 bases sitting between them. The CDR3 DNA reads TGTGCCAGCAGCCAAGCCCCCGGGAGCGAATACGAGCAGTACTTC. Protein: CASSQAPGSEYEQYF.

With regard to this clone: The sample holds other DNA sequences that translate to the same CDR3. V and J are TRBV5-1 and TRBJ2-7; tentatively, D is TRBD1 (6 bases). In germline, CDR1 is SGHRS, CDR2 YFSETQ. The V gene lost 5 bases and the J gene lost 3 bases, with 15 bases spanning the gap. This CDR3 spans 14 amino acids. CDR3 sequence: CASSSDRLIYEQYF. In DNA, the CDR3 is TGCGCCAGCAGTTCAGACAGGTTAATCTACGAGCAGTACTTC. Combining the CDR3 with reference TRBV5-1 and TRBJ2-7 gives the whole variable domain KAGVTQTPRYLIKTRGQQVTLSCSPISGHRSVSWYQQTPGQGLQFLFEYFSETQRNKGNFPGRFSGRQFSNSRSEMNVSTLELGDSALYLCASSSDRLIYEQYFGPGTRLTVT.

This clone came up a few times. V and J are TRBV21-1 and TRBJ2-7; the tabulated D call, TRBD2, remains unverified against the DNA. TRBV21-1 is a pseudogene locus. This CDR3 is 16 amino acids long. CDR3 sequence: CANSVIADQGSYEQYF. Written as DNA, the CDR3 is TGTGCCAACTCGGTGATAGCGGATCAGGGTTCCTACGAGCAGTACTTC.

The rearrangement links TRBV5-1 to TRBJ1-3; D unresolved. Germline V lookup: CDR1 SGHRS, CDR2 YFSETQ. The CDR3 runs 15 residues. Trimming left V 0 bases short and J 0 bases short, with 7 bases between. The CDR3 DNA is TGCGCCAGCAGCTTGGTTGGGAGCTCTGGAAACACCATATATTTT. Protein sequence: CASSLVGSSGNTIYF.

The V call is TRBV7-2, the J call TRBJ2-7; maybe TRBD1 (8 bases). The CDR3 extends over 14 amino acids. V lost 3 bases to trimming and J lost 5 bases, with 14 bases between them. Germline V gene data show CDR1 as SGHTA and CDR2 as FQGNSA. CDR3 in amino acids: CASSFAQGGNEQYF. DNA of the CDR3: TGTGCCAGCAGCTTCGCACAGGGGGGGAACGAGCAGTACTTC. Supplemented by reference TRBV7-2 and TRBJ2-7, the full variable domain reads GAGVSQSPSNKVTEKGKDVELRCDPISGHTALYWYRQSLGQGLEFLIYFQGNSAPDKSGLPSDRFSAERTGGSVSTLTIQRTQQEDSAVYLCASSFAQGGNEQYFGPGTRLTVT.

The sample holds a few counts of this clone. V and J are TRBV29-1 and TRBJ1-1, with D perhaps matching TRBD1 (5 bases). Trimming cost V 1 base and J 3 bases, with 15 bases left between them. The CDR3 totals 15 residues. Germline V gene data show CDR1 as SQVTM and CDR2 as ANQGSEA. The CDR3 is CSVEGAAGGYTEAFF. The CDR3 DNA sequence: TGCAGCGTTGAAGGGGCGGCGGGGGGTTACACTGAAGCTTTCTTT.

This sequence joins TRBV2 and TRBJ2-1, with unresolved D. Germline CDR1 SNHLY, CDR2 FYNNEI. The V and J ends lost 8 bases and 4 bases respectively, with 6 bases between them. There are 11 residues in the CDR3. Written as DNA, the CDR3 is TGTGCCAGCGGCGAGTACAATGAGCAGTTCTTC. Translating it yields CASGEYNEQFF.

About this clone itself: This same CDR3 is encoded by further DNA sequences in the sample. The chain links TRBV2 to TRBJ2-2, with TRBD1 matching 7 bases. CDR1 and CDR2 from the germline V gene are SNHLY and FYNNEI. The CDR3 runs 14 residues. V gave up 6 bases and J gave up 1 base; unmatched junction bases: 2. CDR3 in amino acids: CASSRDRNTGELFF. In DNA, the CDR3 is TGTGCCAGCAGCCGGGACAGGAACACCGGGGAGCTGTTTTTT.

The rearrangement links TRBV18 to TRBJ1-2; no definite D call. V was pared by 0 bases and J by 1 base, with 18 bases between. Germline V CDR1 and CDR2: KGHSH, LQKENI. CDR3 length: 18 residues. The CDR3 loop is CASSPPGHTATNNYGYTF. Written as DNA, the CDR3 is TGTGCCAGCTCACCACCGGGTCACACAGCAACAAATAACTATGGCTACACCTTC. The variable domain in full, completed from reference TRBV18 and TRBJ1-2, reads NAGVMQNPRHLVRRRGQEARLRCSPMKGHSHVYWYRQLPEEGLKFMVYLQKENIIDESGMPKERFSAEFPKEGPSILRIQQVVRGDSAAYFCASSPPGHTATNNYGYTFGSGTRLTVV.

As DNA, the CDR3 is TGCAGCGTTGGAGGGGACAGGGTGCCCTACGAGCAGTACTTC. Encoded protein: CSVGGDRVPYEQYF. The chain recombines TRBV29-1 with TRBJ2-7; 9 bases agree with TRBD1. Germline trimming cut 4 bases from V and 2 bases from J; bases unmatched to any gene: 6. Germline CDR1 and CDR2: SQVTM and ANQGSEA. This CDR3 is built from 14 residues.

The chain has TRBV5-1 and TRBJ2-1; the D gene is possibly TRBD1 (5 bases). This CDR3 has 14 residues. Between the trimmed V and J ends, which lost 4 bases and 0 bases, there was a span of 8 bases. CDR1 is SGHRS and CDR2 is YFSETQ in the germline V gene. Here the CDR3 reads CASSQGNSYNEQFF. The CDR3 region has the DNA TGCGCCAGCAGCCAGGGCAACTCCTACAATGAGCAGTTCTTC.

This clone was picked up a small number of times. This chain joins TRBV7-3 and TRBJ2-5; 10 nucleotides line up with TRBD1. CDR3 size: 15 residues. The germline V gene encodes CDR1 SGHTA and CDR2 FQGTGA. V gave up 5 bases and J gave up 5 bases; unmatched junction bases: 8. The CDR3 region is CASSPTGGHGETQYF. CDR3 nucleotide sequence: TGTGCCAGCAGCCCGACAGGGGGCCATGGGGAGACCCAGTACTTC. Full variable domain (missing parts from reference TRBV7-3 and TRBJ2-5): GAGVSQTPSNKVTEKGKYVELRCDPISGHTALYWYRQSLGQGPEFLIYFQGTGAADDSGLPNDRFFAVRPEGSVSTLKIQRTERGDSAVYLCASSPTGGHGETQYFGPGTRLLVL.

This clone turned up a few times. V and J are TRBV10-3 and TRBJ2-2; no definite D call. The CDR3 length is 14 residues. V was clipped by 8 bases and J by 5 bases, with 15 bases between them. Looked up from germline, CDR1 is ENHRY and CDR2 is SYGVKD. CDR3 sequence: CAICNKSLTGELFF. The CDR3 DNA follows: TGTGCCATCTGTAACAAGTCCCTTACCGGGGAGCTGTTTTTT.

The chain combines TRBV6-5 with TRBJ1-2; D not certain. Trimming removed 5 bases from V and 7 bases from J, with 14 bases in between. CDR1 MNHEY and CDR2 SVGAGI come from the germline V gene. The CDR3 extends over 13 amino acids. The CDR3 loop is CASSPDPRLGYTF. Here the CDR3 DNA reads TGTGCCAGCAGTCCGGACCCCAGGCTTGGCTACACCTTC.

This rearrangement joins TRBV5-1 to TRBJ2-3; tentatively, D is TRBD1 (5 bases). V was cut by 1 base and J by 4 bases, with 10 bases left in between. This CDR3 has 14 amino acids. From germline, CDR1 is SGHRS and CDR2 YFSETQ. CDR3 in amino acids: CASSLLGPPDTQYF. CDR3 coding DNA: TGCGCCAGCAGCTTGTTGGGGCCCCCAGATACGCAGTATTTT.

J is TRBJ2-5 and V is TRBV2, with TRBD2 identical over 15 bases. The V gene's germline CDR1 is SNHLY and CDR2 FYNNEI. This CDR3 has 17 amino acids. V shed 4 bases and J 5 bases; nucleotides not matched to a gene: 8. CDR3 DNA sequence: TGTGCCAGCAGTGGAACACGAGGACTAGCGGGAGGGGAGACCCAGTACTTC. Its protein is CASSGTRGLAGGETQYF.

This clone was detected ten times or more. This chain links TRBV28 with TRBJ2-7; D ambiguous. The CDR3 length is 14 residues. V was cut by 4 bases and J by 7 bases, with 17 bases left in between. Germline V lookup: CDR1 MDHEN, CDR2 SYDVKM. CDR3 amino acids: CASSSPRHEKEQYF. The CDR3, as DNA: TGTGCCAGCAGTTCACCCCGGCATGAGAAGGAGCAGTACTTC.

V is TRBV5-1 and J is TRBJ2-2; TRBD2 matches 7 bases. The trim removed 5 bases at V and 6 bases at J, leaving 13 bases unmatched. The CDR3 has 16 amino acids. Per the germline V gene, CDR1 is SGHRS and CDR2 is YFSETQ. The CDR3 DNA follows: TGCGCCAGCAGACCTGGGACTATTGGAGGGTCCGGGGAGCTGTTTTTT. Translating it yields CASRPGTIGGSGELFF. Full variable domain (rest looked up from reference TRBV5-1 and TRBJ2-2): KAGVTQTPRYLIKTRGQQVTLSCSPISGHRSVSWYQQTPGQGLQFLFEYFSETQRNKGNFPGRFSGRQFSNSRSEMNVSTLELGDSALYLCASRPGTIGGSGELFFGEGSRLTVL.

The chain employs TRBV2 and TRBJ1-4; TRBD1 matches 10 bases. The length of the CDR3 is 16 residues. The J segment lost 4 bases and the V segment lost 5 bases, leaving 7 bases of the junction unmatched. Germline V gene data show CDR1 as SNHLY and CDR2 as FYNNEI. This chain's CDR3 is CASSIPGQGINEKLFF. CDR3 in DNA: TGTGCCAGCAGTATTCCGGGACAGGGGATTAATGAAAAACTGTTTTTT.

This clone was observed a few times. This chain joins TRBV2 and TRBJ1-1, with D unresolved. Germline loops: CDR1 SNHLY, CDR2 FYNNEI. Trimming pared 7 bases from V and 1 base from J, leaving 13 bases between. This CDR3 is 14 amino acids long. The CDR3 nucleotides are TGTGCCAGCACCCCTTTACAGCCGAACACTGAAGCTTTCTTT. It specifies CASTPLQPNTEAFF.

In regard to this clone: Other nucleotide sequences from this sample produce the same CDR3. The chain recombines TRBV29-1 with TRBJ1-1; 7 positions agree with TRBD1. Unmatched junction bases numbered 3, after V lost 7 bases and J lost 1 base. CDR3 size: 12 residues. Germline values: CDR1 SQVTM, CDR2 ANQGSEA. CDR3 coding DNA: TGCAGCGGGGGACAGAGGAACACTGAAGCTTTCTTT. This gives the protein CSGGQRNTEAFF. Drawing the rest from reference TRBV29-1 and TRBJ1-1, the complete variable domain is SAVISQKPSRDICQRGTSLTIQCQVDSQVTMMFWYRQQPGQSLTLIATANQGSEATYESGFVIDKFPISRPNLTFSTLTVSNMSPEDSSIYLCSGGQRNTEAFFGQGTRLTVV.

For this clone: This CDR3 is also generated by other DNA sequences in the sample. The V call is TRBV7-9, the J call TRBJ2-1, with 8 positions matching TRBD2. The germline CDR1 and CDR2 sequences are SEHNR and FQNEAQ (reference sequence). V trimming: 5 bases; J trimming: 0 bases; junction bases outside the gene matches: 6. The length of the CDR3 is 16 residues. As DNA, the CDR3 is TGTGCCAGCAGCCCCCGCGGGGGGAGCTCCTACAATGAGCAGTTCTTC. It codes for CASSPRGGSSYNEQFF.

This chain links TRBV10-3 with TRBJ1-1, with D perhaps matching TRBD1 (5 bases). Trimming removed 8 bases from V and 6 bases from J, with 13 bases in between. The CDR3 has 12 amino acids. Per germline, CDR1 ENHRY and CDR2 SYGVKD. The CDR3 sequence: CAIGGVGAEAFF. In DNA, the CDR3 is TGTGCCATCGGAGGGGTTGGGGCTGAAGCTTTCTTT.

This clone has just a few counts. The V gene is TRBV11-3, the J gene TRBJ2-6; D is unclear. Germline CDR1 SGHNT, CDR2 YENEEA. The CDR3 runs to 14 residues. V lost 1 base to trimming and J lost 3 bases, with 4 bases between them. CDR3 sequence reads: CASSLGIGANVLTF. The CDR3 DNA follows: TGTGCCAGCAGCTTAGGAATTGGGGCCAACGTCCTGACTTTC. The full variable domain, its missing parts supplied by reference TRBV11-3 and TRBJ2-6, is EAGVVQSPRYKIIEKKQPVAFWCNPISGHNTLYWYLQNLGQGPELLIRYENEEAVDDSQLPKDRFSAERLKGVDSTLKIQPAELGDSAVYLCASSLGIGANVLTFGAGSRLTVL.

The chain employs TRBV5-1 and TRBJ2-7; 9 nucleotides agree with TRBD2. V shed 7 bases, J shed 6 bases, and the junction held 17 bases outside the gene matches. The CDR3 has 16 residues. Germline-derived CDR1 and CDR2 are SGHRS and YFSETQ. DNA of the CDR3: TGCGCCAGCCGGAACTCGCGGGAGGGCCCGACGGGCGAGCAGTACTTC. Its translation: CASRNSREGPTGEQYF.

The V and J genes are TRBV4-2 and TRBJ2-7; 13 positions agree with TRBD2. V shed 4 bases, J shed 4 bases, and the junction held 13 bases outside the gene matches. The CDR3 extends over 18 amino acids. CDR1 and CDR2 from the germline V gene are LGHNA and YNFKEQ. CDR3 bases: TGTGCCAGCAGCCTAGGGACTAGCGGGATAGGAAGGGAATACGAGCAGTACTTC. Translated: CASSLGTSGIGREYEQYF.